The clone carrying this T cell receptor beta chain counts as medium-sized. The data belong to a study of neurological immune-mediated disorders. TCRdb re-analysed the 5' RACE reads in MiXCR, keeping a single row per CDR3 protein. The sample includes about 80,000 distinct CDR3 sequences, around 4.7% of them seen just once. J gave up 0 bases and V 7 bases, and 9 bases lay outside the gene matches. CDR3 length: 15 residues. Germline V gene data show CDR1 as MNHNS and CDR2 as SASEGT. Time point described: longitudinal time-point 3. The chain links TRBV6-1 to TRBJ2-7, with 7 bases matching TRBD1. The specimen was PBMCs. This receptor was identified in a woman aged 60-70 years with multiple sclerosis. For the CDR3, the DNA is TGTGCCAGCACTCGAACAGGGGATGGCTCCTACGAGCAGTACTTC. This translates into CASTRTGDGSYEQYF.